The T cell receptor (beta chain) under discussion was sequenced for a study of blood T cell repertoires in COVID-19. Study details: Acute-phase and convalescent COVID-19 samples originated in the United States, Italy and Spain.

The protocol was immunoSEQ multiplex PCR, while the TCRdb copy is restricted to in-frame clones and leaves out a portion. The profile shows some 200,000 clones, roughly four fifths of them singletons. From germline, CDR1 is MNHEY and CDR2 SVGAGI. Trimming shortened V by 2 bases and J by 3 bases, and 13 bases separated the two germline ends. CDR3 length: 15 amino acids. The chain joins TRBV6-5 to TRBJ2-5; D is possibly TRBD1 (6 bases). What was sequenced was peripheral blood. The receptor was isolated from a woman aged 40 to 50 with acute or convalescent COVID-19. CDR3 in DNA: TGTGCCAGCAGTTACCTCGGACAGTGGGAAGAGACCCAGTACTTC. This translates into CASSYLGQWEETQYF.